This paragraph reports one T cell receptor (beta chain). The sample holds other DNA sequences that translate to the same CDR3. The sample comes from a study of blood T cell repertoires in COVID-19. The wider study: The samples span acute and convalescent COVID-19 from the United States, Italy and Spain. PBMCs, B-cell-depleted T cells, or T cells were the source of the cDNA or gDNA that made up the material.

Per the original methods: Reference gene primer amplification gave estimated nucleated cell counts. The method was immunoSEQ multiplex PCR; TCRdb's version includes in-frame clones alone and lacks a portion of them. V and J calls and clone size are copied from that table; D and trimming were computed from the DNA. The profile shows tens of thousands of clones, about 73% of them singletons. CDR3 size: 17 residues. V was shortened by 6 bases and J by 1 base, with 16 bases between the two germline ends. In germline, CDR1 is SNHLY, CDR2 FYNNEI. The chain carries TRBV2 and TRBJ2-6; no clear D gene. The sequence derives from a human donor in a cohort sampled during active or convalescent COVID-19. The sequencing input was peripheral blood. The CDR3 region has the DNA TGTGCCAGCAGCGAAAGGCAGGTGATTTCTGGGGCCAACGTCCTGACTTTC. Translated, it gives CASSERQVISGANVLTF.